Shown below are 3 T cell receptor beta chains from a single sample sequenced in a study of tissue T cells after allogeneic stem cell transplantation. Assay used: immunoSEQ multiplex PCR; TCRdb lists only in-frame clones, some missing. The profile shows 6,000 to 8,000 clones, approximately 74% of them singletons. Sample: blood. These receptors all stem from a female BALB/c mouse in good health. Mice of this strain are of MHC haplotype H2-d.

This clone was observed a handful of times. Gene names and germline refer to mouse. The read ends 1 residue early relative to the CDR3; the germline J gene fills the gap. The chain recombines TRBV4 with TRBJ1-3; no firm D call. The CDR3 is 14 amino acids. Per germline, CDR1 LGHDT and CDR2 YNNKQL (reference sequence). V dropped 6 bases and J dropped 0 bases, with 9 bases sitting between them. The part of the CDR3 DNA that was read is TGTGCCAGCAGGCAAGGGAATTCTGGAAATACGCTCTAT. This gives the protein CASRQGNSGNTLY. The CDR3 in its entirety is CASRQGNSGNTLYF.

Details on this clone: Mouse germline and gene names are used. The CDR3 end is not reached by the read, which stops 1 residue before it; the germline J gene fills it in. The chain recombines TRBV19 with TRBJ2-7; no clear D gene. CDR1 is FNHDT and CDR2 is SITEND in the germline V gene (reference sequence). V was pared by 4 bases and J by 4 bases, with 6 bases between. CDR3 length: 11 residues. The CDR3 loop is CASSGGYEQYF. The covered CDR3 bases are TGTGCCAGCAGTGGAGGATATGAACAGTAC.

On this clone: Mouse gene names and germline throughout. The sequenced fragment ends 1 residue before the CDR3 boundary, so the rest is inferred from the germline J gene. This chain connects TRBV4 to TRBJ2-7, with a possible D match to TRBD2 (6 bases). The ends were cut back, 3 bases at V and 3 bases at J, with 9 bases in the middle. The CDR3 runs 13 residues. Germline V gene data show CDR1 as LGHDT and CDR2 as YNNKQL (reference sequence). The CDR3: CASSYGGNYEQYF. Partial CDR3 DNA: TGTGCCAGCAGCTACGGGGGGAACTATGAACAGTAC.